The TCR beta chain under discussion was sequenced for a study of OX40 agonist ivuxolimab in advanced cancers. The study's findings and limits: Among some nonresponders, normalized T-cell clonal expansion was also low. Among the lowest peripheral clonal expansion occurred in 0.1-3.0 mg/kg partial responders.

The CDR3 is 13 amino acids. Germline-derived CDR1 and CDR2 are ENHRY and SYGVKD. V dropped 6 bases and J dropped 2; count of bases not matched to a gene: 3. On cycle 4 day 1 and cycle 7 day 1, as well as at baseline, blood was sampled. Comments on this clone: Its antigen is unidentified.

TCRdb's table, derived via immunoSEQ multiplex PCR, lists solely in-frame clones and lacks some. The table records 15,000 to 20,000 clones, roughly 86% of them present only once. This TCR came from an adult with an advanced solid tumor such as melanoma, head and neck, liver or kidney cancer. The material sequenced was CD4+ or CD8+ T cells sorted from blood, taken in a trial of the OX40 agonist ivuxolimab. V is TRBV10-3 and J is TRBJ2-7; 8 bases match TRBD1. In DNA form, the CDR3 reads TGTGCCATCAGCGGGACAGGCACCTACGAGCAGTACTTC. Residues: CAISGTGTYEQYF.